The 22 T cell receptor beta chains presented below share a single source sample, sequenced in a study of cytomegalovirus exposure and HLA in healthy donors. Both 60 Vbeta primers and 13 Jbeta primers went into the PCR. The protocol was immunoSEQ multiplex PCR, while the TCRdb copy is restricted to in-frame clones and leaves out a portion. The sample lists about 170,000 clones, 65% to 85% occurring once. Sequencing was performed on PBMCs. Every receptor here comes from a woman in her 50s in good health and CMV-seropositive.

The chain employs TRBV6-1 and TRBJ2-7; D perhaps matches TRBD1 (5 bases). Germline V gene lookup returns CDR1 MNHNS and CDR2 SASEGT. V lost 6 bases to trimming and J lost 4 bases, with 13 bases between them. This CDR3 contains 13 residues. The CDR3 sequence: CASSQKGVYEQYF. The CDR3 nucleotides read TGTGCCAGCAGCCAAAAAGGGGTGTACGAGCAGTACTTC.

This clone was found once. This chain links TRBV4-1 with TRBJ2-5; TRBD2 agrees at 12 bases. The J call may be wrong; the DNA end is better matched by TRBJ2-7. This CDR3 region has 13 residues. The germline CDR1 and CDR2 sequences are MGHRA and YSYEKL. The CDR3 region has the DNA TGCGCCAGCGCGACTAGCGGGGGCTACGAGCAGTACTTC. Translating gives CASATSGGYEQYF.

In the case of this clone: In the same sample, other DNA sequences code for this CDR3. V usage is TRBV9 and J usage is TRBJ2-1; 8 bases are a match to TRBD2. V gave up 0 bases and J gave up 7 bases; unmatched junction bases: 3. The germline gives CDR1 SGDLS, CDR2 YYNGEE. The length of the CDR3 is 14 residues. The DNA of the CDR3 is TGTGCCAGCAGCGTAGCGGGAGGGCCAAATGAGCAGTTCTTC. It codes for CASSVAGGPNEQFF.

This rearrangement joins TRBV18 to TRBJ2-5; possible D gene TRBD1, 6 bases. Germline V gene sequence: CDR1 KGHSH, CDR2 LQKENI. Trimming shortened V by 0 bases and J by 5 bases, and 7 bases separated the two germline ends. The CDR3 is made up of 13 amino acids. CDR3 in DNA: TGTGCCAGCTCACCACCCCAGGGGGAGACCCAGTACTTC. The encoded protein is CASSPPQGETQYF.

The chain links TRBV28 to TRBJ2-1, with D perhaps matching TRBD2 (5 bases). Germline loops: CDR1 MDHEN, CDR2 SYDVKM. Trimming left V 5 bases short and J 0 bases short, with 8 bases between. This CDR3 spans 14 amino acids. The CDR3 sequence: CASSISGSYNEQFF. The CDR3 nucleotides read TGTGCCAGCAGTATCAGCGGCTCCTACAATGAGCAGTTCTTC.

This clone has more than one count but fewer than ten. The CDR3: CASSQGTQAGGSYNEQFF. CDR3 DNA: TGCGCCAGCAGCCAGGGGACCCAAGCGGGTGGGTCCTACAATGAGCAGTTCTTC. The chain is built from TRBV4-3 and TRBJ2-1, with D possibly being TRBD2 (6 bases). Germline CDR1 and CDR2: LGHNA and YSLEER. V lost 3 bases, J lost 1 base, and 19 bases lay in between. The CDR3 has 18 amino acids.

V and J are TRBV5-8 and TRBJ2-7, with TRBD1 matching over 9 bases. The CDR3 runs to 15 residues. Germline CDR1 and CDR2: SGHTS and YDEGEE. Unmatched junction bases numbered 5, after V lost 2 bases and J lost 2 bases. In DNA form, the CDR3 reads TGTGCCAGCAGCTTAGGACAGGGGTACACCTACGAGCAGTACTTC. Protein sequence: CASSLGQGYTYEQYF. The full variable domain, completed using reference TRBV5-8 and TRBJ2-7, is EAGVTQSPTHLIKTRGQQATLRCSPISGHTSVYWYQQALGLGLQFLLWYDEGEERNRGNFPPRFSGRQFPNYSSELNVNALELEDSALYLCASSLGQGYTYEQYFGPGTRLTVT.

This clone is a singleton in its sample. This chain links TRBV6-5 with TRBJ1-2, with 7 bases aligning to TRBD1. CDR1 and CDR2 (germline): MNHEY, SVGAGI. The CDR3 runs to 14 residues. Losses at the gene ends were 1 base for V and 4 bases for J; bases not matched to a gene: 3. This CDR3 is CASSYLGQVYGYTF. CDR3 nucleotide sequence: TGTGCCAGCAGTTACTTAGGACAGGTCTATGGCTACACCTTC.

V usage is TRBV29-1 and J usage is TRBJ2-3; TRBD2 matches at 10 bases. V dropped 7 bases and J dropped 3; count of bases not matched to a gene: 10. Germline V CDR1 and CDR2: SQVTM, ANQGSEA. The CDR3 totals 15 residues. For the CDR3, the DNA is TGCAGCGCGATCAGAGCGGGGGGGCCAACAGATACGCAGTATTTT. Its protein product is CSAIRAGGPTDTQYF.

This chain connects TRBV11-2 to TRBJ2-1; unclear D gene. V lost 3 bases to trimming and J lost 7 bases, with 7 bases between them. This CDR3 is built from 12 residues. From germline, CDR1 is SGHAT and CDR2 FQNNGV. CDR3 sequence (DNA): TGTGCCAGCAGCTTGTCTAGGAATGAGCAGTTCTTC. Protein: CASSLSRNEQFF.

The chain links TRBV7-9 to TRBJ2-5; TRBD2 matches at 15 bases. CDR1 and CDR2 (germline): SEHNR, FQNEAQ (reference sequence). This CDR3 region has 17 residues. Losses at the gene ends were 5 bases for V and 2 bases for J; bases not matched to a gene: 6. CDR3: CASSPPGLAGGQETQYF. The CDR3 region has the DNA TGTGCCAGCAGCCCCCCGGGACTAGCGGGGGGACAAGAGACCCAGTACTTC.

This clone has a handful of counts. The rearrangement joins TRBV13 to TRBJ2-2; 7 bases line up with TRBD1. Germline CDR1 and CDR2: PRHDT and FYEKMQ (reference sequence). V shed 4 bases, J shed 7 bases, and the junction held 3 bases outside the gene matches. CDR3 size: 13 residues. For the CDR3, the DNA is TGTGCCAGCAGCTCGACAGGGAACGGGGAGCTGTTTTTT. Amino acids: CASSSTGNGELFF.

CDR3 sequence reads: CASSSQGRRGNYGYTF. DNA for the CDR3: TGTGCCAGTAGTTCACAGGGCCGACGGGGTAACTATGGCTACACCTTC. The gene calls are TRBV19 and TRBJ1-2, with D possibly TRBD1 on 6 matching bases. With 5 bases removed from V and 1 base from J, the gap between germline ends came to 17 bases. The CDR3 is 16 amino acids. The V gene's germline CDR1 is LNHDA and CDR2 SQIVND (reference sequence).

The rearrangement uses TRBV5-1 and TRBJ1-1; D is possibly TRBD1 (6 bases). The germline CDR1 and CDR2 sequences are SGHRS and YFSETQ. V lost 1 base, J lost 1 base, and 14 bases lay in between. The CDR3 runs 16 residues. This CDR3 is CASSLRTGIANTEAFF. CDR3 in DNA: TGCGCCAGCAGCTTGAGAACAGGGATCGCGAACACTGAAGCTTTCTTT.

In DNA form, the CDR3 reads TGTGCCAGCAGCCCCTCAGGGGCTCGAACTAGCACAGATACGCAGTATTTT. It encodes CASSPSGARTSTDTQYF. This chain joins TRBV7-2 and TRBJ2-3; possible D gene TRBD1, 6 bases. Trimming stripped 5 bases from V and 0 bases from J, with 18 bases between. Germline V gives CDR1 SGHTA, CDR2 FQGNSA. The CDR3 has 17 amino acids.

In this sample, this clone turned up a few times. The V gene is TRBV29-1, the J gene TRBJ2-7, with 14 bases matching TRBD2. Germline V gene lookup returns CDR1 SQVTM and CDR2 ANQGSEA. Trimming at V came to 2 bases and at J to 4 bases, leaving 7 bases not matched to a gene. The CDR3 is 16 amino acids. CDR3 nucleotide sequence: TGCAGCGTTGAACACCGACTAGCGGGAGGGTCTTACGAGCAGTACTTC. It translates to CSVEHRLAGGSYEQYF.

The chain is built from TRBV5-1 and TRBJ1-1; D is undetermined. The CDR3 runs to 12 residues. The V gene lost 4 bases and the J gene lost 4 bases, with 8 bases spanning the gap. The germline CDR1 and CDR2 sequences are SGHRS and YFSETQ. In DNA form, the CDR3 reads TGCGCCAGCAGCACCCGGAGCACTGAAGCTTTCTTT. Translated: CASSTRSTEAFF. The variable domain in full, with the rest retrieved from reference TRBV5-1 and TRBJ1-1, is KAGVTQTPRYLIKTRGQQVTLSCSPISGHRSVSWYQQTPGQGLQFLFEYFSETQRNKGNFPGRFSGRQFSNSRSEMNVSTLELGDSALYLCASSTRSTEAFFGQGTRLTVV.

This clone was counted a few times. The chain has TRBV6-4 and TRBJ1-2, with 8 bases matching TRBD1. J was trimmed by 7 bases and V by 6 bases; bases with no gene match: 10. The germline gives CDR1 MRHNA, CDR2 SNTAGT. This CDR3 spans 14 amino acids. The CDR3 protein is CASRDTDRGLGYTF. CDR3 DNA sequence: TGTGCCAGCAGGGATACAGACAGGGGACTTGGCTACACCTTC.

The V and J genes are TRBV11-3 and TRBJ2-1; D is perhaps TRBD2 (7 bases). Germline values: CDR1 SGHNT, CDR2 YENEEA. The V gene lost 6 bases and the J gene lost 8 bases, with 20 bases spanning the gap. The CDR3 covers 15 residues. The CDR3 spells CASSPGGGLRDEQFF. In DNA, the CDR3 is TGTGCCAGCAGTCCTGGGGGGGGCCTTAGAGATGAGCAGTTCTTC. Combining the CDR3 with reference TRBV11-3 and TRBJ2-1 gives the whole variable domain EAGVVQSPRYKIIEKKQPVAFWCNPISGHNTLYWYLQNLGQGPELLIRYENEEAVDDSQLPKDRFSAERLKGVDSTLKIQPAELGDSAVYLCASSPGGGLRDEQFFGPGTRLTVL.

This CDR3 reads CASSQGGTGSGYTF. DNA of the CDR3: TGCGCCAGCAGCCAGGGAGGGACAGGGAGTGGCTACACCTTC. This chain connects TRBV4-1 to TRBJ1-2; the match to TRBD1 covers 9 bases. The CDR3 is 14 residues long. Germline V gives CDR1 MGHRA, CDR2 YSYEKL. V was pared by 3 bases and J by 7 bases, with 6 bases of the junction left unmatched.

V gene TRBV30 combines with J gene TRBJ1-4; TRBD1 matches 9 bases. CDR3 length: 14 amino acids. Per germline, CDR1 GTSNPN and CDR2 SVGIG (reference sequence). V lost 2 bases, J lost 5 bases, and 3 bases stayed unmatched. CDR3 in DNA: TGTGCCTGGAGTATAGGGACAGGGAATGAAAAACTGTTTTTT. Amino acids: CAWSIGTGNEKLFF.

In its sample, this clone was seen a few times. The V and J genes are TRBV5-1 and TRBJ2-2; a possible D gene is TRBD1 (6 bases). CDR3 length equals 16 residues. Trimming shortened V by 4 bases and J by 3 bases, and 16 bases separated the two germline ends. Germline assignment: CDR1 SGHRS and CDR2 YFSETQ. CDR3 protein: CASSPGTTGYTGELFF. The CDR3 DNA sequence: TGCGCCAGCAGCCCGGGGACGACAGGCTACACCGGGGAGCTGTTTTTT.